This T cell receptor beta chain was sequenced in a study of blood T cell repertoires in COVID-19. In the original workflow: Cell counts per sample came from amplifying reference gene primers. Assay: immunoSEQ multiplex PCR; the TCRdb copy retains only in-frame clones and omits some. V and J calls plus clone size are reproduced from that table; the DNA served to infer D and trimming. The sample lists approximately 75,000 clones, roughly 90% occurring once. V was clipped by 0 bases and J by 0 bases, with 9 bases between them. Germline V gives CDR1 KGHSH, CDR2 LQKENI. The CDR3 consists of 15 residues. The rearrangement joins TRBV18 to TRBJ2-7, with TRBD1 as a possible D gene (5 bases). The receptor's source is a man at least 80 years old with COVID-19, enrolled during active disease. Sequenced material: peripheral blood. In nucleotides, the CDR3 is TGTGCCAGCTCACCACCGGGGCAGAGCTCCTACGAGCAGTACTTC. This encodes CASSPPGQSSYEQYF.